This T cell receptor (beta chain) was observed in a study of blood T cell repertoires in COVID-19. Using immunoSEQ multiplex PCR, the repertoire was profiled, and TCRdb retains in-frame clones only, with some absent. The profile shows about 380,000 clones, around 87% of them singletons. The V gene's germline CDR1 is SGHTA and CDR2 FQGNSA. Trimming took off 5 bases at V and 7 bases at J, with 14 bases between the two ends. The CDR3 runs to 13 residues. The clonotype comes from a man between 25 and 39 years old who had recovered from COVID-19. The V call is TRBV7-2, the J call TRBJ1-2; D gene unclear. Specimen: PBMCs or T cells enriched from blood (not recorded which). CDR3 in DNA: TGTGCCAGCAGCCCATGGACTTATGGTGGCTACACCTTC. This encodes CASSPWTYGGYTF.